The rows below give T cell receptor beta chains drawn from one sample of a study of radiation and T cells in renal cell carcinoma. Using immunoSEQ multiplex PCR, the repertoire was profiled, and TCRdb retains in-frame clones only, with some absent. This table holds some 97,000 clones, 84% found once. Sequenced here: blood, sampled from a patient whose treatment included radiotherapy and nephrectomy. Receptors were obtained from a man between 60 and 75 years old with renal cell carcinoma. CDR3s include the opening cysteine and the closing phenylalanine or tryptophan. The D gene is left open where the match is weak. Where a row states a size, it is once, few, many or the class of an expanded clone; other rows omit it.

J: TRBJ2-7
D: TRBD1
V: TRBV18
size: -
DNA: TGTGCCAGCTCACCACTGGGACAGCCCTACGAGCAGTACTTC
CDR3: CASSPLGQPYEQYF

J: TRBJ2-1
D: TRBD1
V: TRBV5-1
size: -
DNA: TGCGCCAGCAGATTGGCCACAGGGGAACGTAATGAGCAGTTCTTC
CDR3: CASRLATGERNEQFF

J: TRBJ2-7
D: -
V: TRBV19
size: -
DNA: TGTGCCAGTAGTAGCTTAAGCCACGAGCAGTACTTC
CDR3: CASSSLSHEQYF

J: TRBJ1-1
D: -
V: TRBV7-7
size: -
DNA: TGTGCCAGCAGCCCCTACCCCCGGGACGGGAACACTGAAGCTTTCTTT
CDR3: CASSPYPRDGNTEAFF

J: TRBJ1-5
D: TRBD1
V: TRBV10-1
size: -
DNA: TGCGCCAGCAGTGAGTCAGTGAGGGGGCGAGGCAATCAGCCCCAGCATTTT
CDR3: CASSESVRGRGNQPQHF

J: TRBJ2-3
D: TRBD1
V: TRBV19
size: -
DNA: TGTGCCAGTAGTACCCGACAGGGGATCAGCACAGATACGCAGTATTTT
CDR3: CASSTRQGISTDTQYF

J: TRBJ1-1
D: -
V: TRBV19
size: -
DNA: TGTGCCAGTAGTCTAGAAGGACCCCCGGTGGCAACTAACACTGAAGCTTTCTTT
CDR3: CASSLEGPPVATNTEAFF

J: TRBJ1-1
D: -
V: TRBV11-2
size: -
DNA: TGTGCCAGCAGCCTCTCCGTTGGACCTCACACTGAAGCTTTCTTT
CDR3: CASSLSVGPHTEAFF

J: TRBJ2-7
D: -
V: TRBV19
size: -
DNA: TGTGCCAGTAGTATAGGCCCGACTAGTTCCTACGAGCAGTACTTC
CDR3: CASSIGPTSSYEQYF

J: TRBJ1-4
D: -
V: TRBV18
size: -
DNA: TGTGCCAGCTCACCAGAGGGGGGAACTAATGAAAAACTGTTTTTT
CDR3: CASSPEGGTNEKLFF

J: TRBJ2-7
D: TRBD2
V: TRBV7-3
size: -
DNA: TGTGCCAGCAGCTTAGGCCCCCTAGCGGGAGGTTACGAGCAGTACTTC
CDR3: CASSLGPLAGGYEQYF

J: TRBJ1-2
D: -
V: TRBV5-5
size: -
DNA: TGTGCCAGCAGCGCCGGACAAAACAGGGACTATGGCTACACCTTC
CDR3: CASSAGQNRDYGYTF

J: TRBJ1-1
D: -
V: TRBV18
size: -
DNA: TGTGCCAGCTCATTGGAAGCGAACACTGAAGCTTTCTTT
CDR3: CASSLEANTEAFF

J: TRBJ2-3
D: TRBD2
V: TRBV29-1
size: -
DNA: TGCAGCGTTGAAGGGAGACTAGCGGGAGGGCCGGCAGATACGCAGTATTTT
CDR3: CSVEGRLAGGPADTQYF

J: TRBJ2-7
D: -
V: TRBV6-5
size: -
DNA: TGTGCCAGCAGTTACTCGTCCTGGGACTACGAGCAGTACTTC
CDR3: CASSYSSWDYEQYF

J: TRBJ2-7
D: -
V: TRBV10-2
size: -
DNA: TGCGCCAGCAGTGAGTCGGGGACGGGGCCCGGTTCCTACGAGCAGTACTTC
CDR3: CASSESGTGPGSYEQYF

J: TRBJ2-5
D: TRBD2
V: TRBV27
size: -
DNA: TGTGCCAGCAGTCCCGTCGGAGGACTAGCGGGAGAGAGGGAGACCCAGTACTTC
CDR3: CASSPVGGLAGERETQYF

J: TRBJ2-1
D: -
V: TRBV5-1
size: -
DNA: TGCGCCAGCAGCTTGGCCGGAGATCAGAATGAGCAGTTCTTC
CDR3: CASSLAGDQNEQFF

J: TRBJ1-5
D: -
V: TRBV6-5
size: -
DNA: TGTGCCAGCAGTTACTCGAGGTTTGGAGGCCAGCCCCAGCATTTT
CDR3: CASSYSRFGGQPQHF

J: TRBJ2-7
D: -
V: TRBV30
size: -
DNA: TGTGCCTGTTATAAGTATAGCTCCTACGAGCAGTACTTC
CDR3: CACYKYSSYEQYF

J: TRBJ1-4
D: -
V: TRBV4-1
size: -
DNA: TGCGCCAGCAGCCAAGACAGGAGCCATAGTGAAAAACTGTTTTTT
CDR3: CASSQDRSHSEKLFF

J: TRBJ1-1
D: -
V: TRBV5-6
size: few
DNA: TGTGCCAGCAGCTTGTGGAACACTGAAGCTTTCTTT
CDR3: CASSLWNTEAFF

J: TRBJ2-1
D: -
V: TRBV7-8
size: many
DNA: TGTGCCAGCAGTTGGACAGCATACAATGAGCAGTTCTTC
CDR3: CASSWTAYNEQFF